This T cell receptor (beta chain) was found in a study of vaccination effects on CD4 cells after COVID-19. Notes on the study in general: Late in the post-vaccination period, infection-induced and vaccine-induced clones underwent marked clonal contraction.

At the end of around eleven days of culture, CD4+ T cells were isolated. Either the BNT162b2 or mRNA-1273 vaccine was given to participants in two doses. Previously uninfected by SARS-CoV-2, the vaccine recipients also showed negative nucleocapsid antibodies. Both day 3 and day 7 saw half the medium replaced with IL-2 medium. The repertoire was sequenced with immunoSEQ multiplex PCR; TCRdb's copy has only in-frame clones and lacks some. Here the sample spans about 71,000 clones, roughly 80% being singletons. This CDR3 is built from 10 residues. Germline V lookup: CDR1 DFQATT, CDR2 SNEGSKA (reference sequence). V was shortened by 3 bases and J by 7 bases, with 5 bases between the two germline ends. This clone was seen only once. Its antigen is unidentified.

This TCR came from a human donor who received a COVID-19 vaccine. Material: CD4+ T cells from PBMCs cultured without peptide, obtained after COVID-19 vaccination. The rearrangement joins TRBV20-1 to TRBJ2-3; D gene ambiguous. The CDR3 nucleotides are TGCAGTGCTAGTTATTATACGCAGTATTTT. Its protein product is CSASYYTQYF.